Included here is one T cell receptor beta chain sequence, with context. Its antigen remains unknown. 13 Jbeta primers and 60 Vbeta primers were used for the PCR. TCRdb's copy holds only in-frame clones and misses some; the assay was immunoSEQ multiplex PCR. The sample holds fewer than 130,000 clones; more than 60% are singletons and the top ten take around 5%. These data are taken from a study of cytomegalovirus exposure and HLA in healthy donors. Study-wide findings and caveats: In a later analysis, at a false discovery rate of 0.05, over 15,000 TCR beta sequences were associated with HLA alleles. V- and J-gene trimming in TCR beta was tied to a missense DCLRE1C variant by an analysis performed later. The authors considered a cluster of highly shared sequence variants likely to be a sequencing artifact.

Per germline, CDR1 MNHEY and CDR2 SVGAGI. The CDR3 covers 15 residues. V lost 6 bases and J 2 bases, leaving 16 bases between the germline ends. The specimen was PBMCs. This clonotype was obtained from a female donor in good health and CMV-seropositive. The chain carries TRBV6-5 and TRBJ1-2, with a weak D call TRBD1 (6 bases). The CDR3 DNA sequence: TGTGCCAGCAGACTTAACCGGGACACCAACTATGGCTACACCTTC. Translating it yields CASRLNRDTNYGYTF.